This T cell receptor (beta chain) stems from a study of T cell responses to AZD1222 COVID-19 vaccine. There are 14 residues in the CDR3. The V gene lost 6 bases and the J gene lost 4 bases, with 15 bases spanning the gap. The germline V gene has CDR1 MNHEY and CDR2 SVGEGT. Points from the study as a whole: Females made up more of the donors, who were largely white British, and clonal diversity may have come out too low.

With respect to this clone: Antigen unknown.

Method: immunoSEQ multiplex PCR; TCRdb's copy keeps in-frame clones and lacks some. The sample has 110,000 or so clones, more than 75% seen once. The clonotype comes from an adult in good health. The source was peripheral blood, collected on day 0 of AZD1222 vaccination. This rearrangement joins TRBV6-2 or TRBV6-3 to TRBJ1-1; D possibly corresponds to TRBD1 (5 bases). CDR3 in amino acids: CASSLSGESTEAFF. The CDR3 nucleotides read TGTGCCAGCAGCCTGTCGGGGGAAAGCACTGAAGCTTTCTTT.